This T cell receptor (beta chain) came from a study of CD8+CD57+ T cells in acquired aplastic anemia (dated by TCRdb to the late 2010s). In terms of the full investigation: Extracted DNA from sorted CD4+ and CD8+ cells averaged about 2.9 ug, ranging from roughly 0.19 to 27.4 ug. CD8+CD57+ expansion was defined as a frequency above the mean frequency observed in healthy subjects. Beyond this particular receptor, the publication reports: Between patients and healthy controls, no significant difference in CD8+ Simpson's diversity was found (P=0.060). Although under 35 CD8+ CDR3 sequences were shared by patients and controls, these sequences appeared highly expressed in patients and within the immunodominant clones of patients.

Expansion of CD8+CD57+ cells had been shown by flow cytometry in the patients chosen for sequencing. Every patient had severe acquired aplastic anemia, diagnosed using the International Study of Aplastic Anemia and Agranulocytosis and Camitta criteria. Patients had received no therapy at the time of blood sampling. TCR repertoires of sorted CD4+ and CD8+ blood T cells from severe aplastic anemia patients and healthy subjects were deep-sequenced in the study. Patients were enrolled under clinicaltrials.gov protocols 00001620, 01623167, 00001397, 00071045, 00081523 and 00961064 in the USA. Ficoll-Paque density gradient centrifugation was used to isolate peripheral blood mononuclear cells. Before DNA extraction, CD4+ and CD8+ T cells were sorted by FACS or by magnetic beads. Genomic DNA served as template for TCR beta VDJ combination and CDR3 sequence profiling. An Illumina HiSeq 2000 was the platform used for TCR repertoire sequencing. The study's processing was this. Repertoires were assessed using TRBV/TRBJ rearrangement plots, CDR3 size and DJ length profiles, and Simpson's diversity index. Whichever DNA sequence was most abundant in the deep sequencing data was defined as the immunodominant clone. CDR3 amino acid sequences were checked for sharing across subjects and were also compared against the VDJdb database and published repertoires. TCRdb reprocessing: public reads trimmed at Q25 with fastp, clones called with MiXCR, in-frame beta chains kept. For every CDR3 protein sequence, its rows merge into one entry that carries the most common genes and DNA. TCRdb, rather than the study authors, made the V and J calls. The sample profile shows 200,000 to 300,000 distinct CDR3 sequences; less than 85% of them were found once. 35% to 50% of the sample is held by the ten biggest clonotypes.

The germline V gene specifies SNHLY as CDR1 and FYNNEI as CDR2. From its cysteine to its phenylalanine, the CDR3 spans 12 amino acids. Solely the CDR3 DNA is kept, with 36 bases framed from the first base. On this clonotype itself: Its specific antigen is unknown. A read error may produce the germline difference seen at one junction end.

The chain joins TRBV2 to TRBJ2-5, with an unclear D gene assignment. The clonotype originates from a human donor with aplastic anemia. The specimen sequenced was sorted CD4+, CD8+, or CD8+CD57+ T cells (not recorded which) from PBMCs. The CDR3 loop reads CASSSVQETQYF. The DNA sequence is TGTGCCAGCAGCTCCGTGCAAGAGACCCAGTACTTT.